The 18 T cell receptor beta chains in this list originate from one sample, sequenced in a study of T cells after yellow fever vaccination. TCRdb used MiXCR to reprocess the 5' RACE reads, holding one entry per CDR3 protein. The sample has some 560,000 distinct CDR3 sequences, roughly 21% seen once; the top ten hold roughly an eighth. The sequences come from PBMCs, collected 15 days after the yellow fever booster vaccination. The origin of the receptors is a man aged 25 to 45 who received the YFV17D yellow fever vaccine.

The J gene is TRBJ2-5, the V gene TRBV15; 7 bases align to TRBD1. The V and J ends lost 3 bases and 4 bases, in that order; junction bases with no gene match: 5. Per the germline V gene, CDR1 is LNHNV and CDR2 is YYDKDF (reference sequence). CDR3 size: 14 residues. The DNA of the CDR3 is TGTGCCACCAGCAGGGGTACAGGGGTAGAGACCCAGTACTTC. Amino acid sequence: CATSRGTGVETQYF.

The chain joins TRBV12-3 or TRBV12-4 to TRBJ2-7; 8 bases agree with TRBD2. The CDR3 totals 14 residues. Trimming at V came to 4 bases and at J to 3 bases, leaving 5 bases not matched to a gene. The CDR3 protein is CASSSIAGSYEQYF. CDR3 sequence (DNA): TGTGCCAGCAGTTCCATAGCGGGAAGCTACGAGCAGTACTTC.

This clonotype came up a few times. This chain links TRBV28 with TRBJ2-3; TRBD2 aligns across 9 bases. Germline V gives CDR1 MDHEN, CDR2 SYDVKM. The CDR3 has 15 amino acids. V was clipped by 5 bases and J by 1 base; unmatched bases: 4. The CDR3 region has the DNA TGTGCCAGCAGTCGGACTAGCGCCCGCACAGATACGCAGTATTTT. Translation gives CASSRTSARTDTQYF.

The chain recombines TRBV24-1 with TRBJ2-1; 10 nucleotides align to TRBD2. Trimming removed 4 bases from V and 7 bases from J; junction bases left unmatched: 0. The CDR3 has 13 amino acids. Per the germline V gene, CDR1 is KGHDR and CDR2 is SFDVKD. The CDR3 is CATSEGLANEQFF. Written as DNA, the CDR3 is TGTGCCACCAGTGAGGGACTAGCGAATGAGCAGTTCTTC.

This chain uses TRBV3-1 with TRBJ2-7, with D tentatively TRBD1 (6 bases). This CDR3 has 14 residues. Germline V gives CDR1 LGHDT, CDR2 YNNKEL (reference sequence). V dropped 1 base and J dropped 2 bases, with 9 bases sitting between them. The CDR3 DNA is TGTGCCAGCAGCCAAGCTTCAGGGGCCTACGAGCAGTACTTC. Residues: CASSQASGAYEQYF.

This chain joins TRBV3-1 and TRBJ2-7, with TRBD2 matching over 7 bases. This CDR3 spans 12 amino acids. Per germline, CDR1 LGHDT and CDR2 YNNKEL (reference sequence). J lost 5 bases, V lost 6 bases, and 4 bases had no gene match. The CDR3: CASRRRGDEQYF. The CDR3 DNA reads as TGTGCCAGCAGGCGACGGGGGGACGAGCAGTACTTC.

The rearrangement joins TRBV7-2 to TRBJ2-1, with 10 bases identical to TRBD2. The CDR3 length is 16 residues. CDR1 is SGHTA, CDR2 FQGNSA, per germline. The J segment lost 7 bases and the V segment lost 2 bases, leaving 8 bases of the junction unmatched. The CDR3 coding sequence is TGTGCCAGCAGCTTAATTTCTAGCGGGAGTCGAAATGAGCAGTTCTTC. Translated, it gives CASSLISSGSRNEQFF.

The V call is TRBV12-3 or TRBV12-4, the J call TRBJ1-5; D uncertain. Trimming cost V 3 bases and J 3 bases, with 6 bases left between them. The CDR3 extends over 13 amino acids. CDR3 DNA: TGTGCCAGCAGTTTTCGGCTCAATCAGCCCCAGCATTTT. Protein: CASSFRLNQPQHF.

V usage is TRBV5-4 and J usage is TRBJ2-7; the D call may be TRBD1 or TRBD2 (6 bases each). Germline loops: CDR1 SGHNT, CDR2 YYREEE (reference sequence). The CDR3 is 14 residues long. V shed 3 bases and J shed 3 bases, with 13 bases lying between them. The CDR3 DNA sequence: TGTGCCAGCAGCTCCTCGGGGGCCGGCTACGAGCAGTACTTC. This gives the protein CASSSSGAGYEQYF.

This clonotype was found a few times. This sequence joins TRBV5-4 and TRBJ1-2; 8 bases map to TRBD1. The CDR3 consists of 14 residues. The V gene end was trimmed by 0 bases and the J gene end by 3 bases; junction bases not matched to a gene: 1. The germline V gene has CDR1 SGHNT and CDR2 YYREEE (reference sequence). The CDR3 DNA follows: TGTGCCAGCAGCTTGGAGACAGGGGACTATGGCTACACCTTC. It codes for CASSLETGDYGYTF.

The chain couples TRBV30 to TRBJ2-7; maybe TRBD1 (6 bases). V lost 0 bases and J 5 bases, leaving 17 bases between the germline ends. Germline lookup yields CDR1 GTSNPN and CDR2 SVGIG (reference sequence). This CDR3 contains 15 residues. Here the CDR3 DNA reads TGTGCCTGGAGTGTAAGTCACAGGGCATTCGACGAGCAGTACTTC. It specifies CAWSVSHRAFDEQYF.

This chain links TRBV5-4 with TRBJ2-3; 8 bases align to TRBD2. The CDR3 sequence is 17 residues long. Trimming at V came to 1 base and at J to 1 base, leaving 8 bases not matched to a gene. Germline CDR1 and CDR2: SGHNT and YYREEE (reference sequence). The CDR3 loop is CASSLSPSGSGTDTQYF. In DNA form, the CDR3 reads TGTGCCAGCAGCTTGAGTCCCAGCGGGAGCGGCACAGATACGCAGTATTTT.

This sequence joins TRBV28 and TRBJ1-2, with D possibly being TRBD1 (6 bases). Trimming stripped 7 bases from V and 1 base from J, with 19 bases between. Germline V gene lookup returns CDR1 MDHEN and CDR2 SYDVKM. The CDR3 totals 16 residues. CDR3 DNA: TGTGCCAGCACCGAGGTGGGGGCCGAGTTTAACTATGGCTACACCTTC. Its protein product is CASTEVGAEFNYGYTF.

The J gene is TRBJ2-6, the V gene TRBV15; the D gene is possibly TRBD1 (6 bases). There are 16 residues in the CDR3. The ends were cut back, 1 base at V and 3 bases at J, with 10 bases in the middle. Germline assignment: CDR1 LNHNV and CDR2 YYDKDF (reference sequence). The CDR3 DNA is TGTGCCACCAGCAGAGTCGCAGGGGTTGGGGCCAACGTCCTGACTTTC. Translating it yields CATSRVAGVGANVLTF.

This clonotype was observed a few times. The gene calls are TRBV4-3 and TRBJ2-3; 7 nucleotides line up with TRBD2. Germline assignment: CDR1 LGHNA and CDR2 YSLEER. The CDR3 has 17 amino acids. The ends lost 1 base at V and 2 bases at J; junction bases unmatched: 9. DNA of the CDR3: TGCGCCAGCAGCCAAGGAGTCGGACTAGATCACACAGATACGCAGTATTTT. The encoded protein is CASSQGVGLDHTDTQYF.

This clonotype was seen more than once but under ten times. CDR3 residues: CASSLDPSGAYEQYF. CDR3 DNA: TGTGCCAGCAGCTTAGACCCTAGCGGGGCCTACGAGCAGTACTTC. V gene TRBV11-2 combines with J gene TRBJ2-7; 9 bases match TRBD2. CDR1 SGHAT and CDR2 FQNNGV come from the germline V gene. V was clipped by 0 bases and J by 2 bases; unmatched bases: 2. The CDR3 totals 15 residues.

This clonotype was detected only a few times. The CDR3 sequence: CAIGDRGDPYYGYTF. CDR3 nucleotide sequence: TGTGCCATCGGGGATCGGGGGGATCCGTACTATGGCTACACCTTC. This rearrangement joins TRBV10-3 to TRBJ1-2; D may be TRBD1 (5 bases). The CDR3 has 15 residues. V gave up 8 bases and J gave up 3 bases, with 19 bases separating them. Looked up from germline, CDR1 is ENHRY and CDR2 is SYGVKD.

The genes are TRBV5-1 and TRBJ2-7; tentatively, D is TRBD1 (5 bases). V was trimmed by 1 base and J by 7 bases, leaving 15 bases between them. CDR3 size: 14 residues. Germline V lookup: CDR1 SGHRS, CDR2 YFSETQ. CDR3 protein: CASSLMDTLGEQYF. In DNA, the CDR3 is TGCGCCAGCAGCTTGATGGACACTTTGGGAGAGCAGTACTTC.